This TCR beta chain was sequenced in a study of CD8 T cells in ankylosing spondylitis. TCRdb re-analysed the 5' RACE reads in MiXCR, keeping a single row per CDR3 protein. Of 200,000 to 250,000 distinct CDR3 sequences in the sample, approximately 24% were seen once. With 2 bases removed from V and 5 bases from J, the gap between germline ends came to 8 bases. The CDR3 loop spans 12 amino acids. Germline V gives CDR1 SQVTM, CDR2 ANQGSEA. A remark on this clonotype: The antigen is unknown.

Whole-study findings and limits: Past research had described some motif variants in reactive arthritis synovial fluid and blood.

The receptor comes from a male donor with ankylosing spondylitis or in good health (not recorded which). This chain links TRBV29-1 with TRBJ2-3; D is ambiguous. Sequencing was performed on blood, either unsorted or a sorted T cell fraction (not recorded which). The DNA of the CDR3 is TGCAGCGTTGAACAACATGGAGATACGCAGTATTTT. This translates into CSVEQHGDTQYF.